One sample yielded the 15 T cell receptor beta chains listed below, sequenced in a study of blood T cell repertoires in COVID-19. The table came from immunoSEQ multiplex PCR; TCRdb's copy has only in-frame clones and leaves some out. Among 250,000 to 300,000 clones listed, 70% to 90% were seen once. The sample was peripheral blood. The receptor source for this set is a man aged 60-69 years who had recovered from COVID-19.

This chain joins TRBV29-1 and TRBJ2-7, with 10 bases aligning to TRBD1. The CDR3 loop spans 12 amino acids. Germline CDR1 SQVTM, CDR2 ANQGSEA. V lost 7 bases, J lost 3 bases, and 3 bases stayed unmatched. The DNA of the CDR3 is TGCAGCGCCTGGGACAGGGGCTACGAGCAGTACTTC. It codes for CSAWDRGYEQYF.

In DNA form, the CDR3 reads TGTGCCAGCAGTCGACAGGGATCGACCCTCCACTTT. Its translation: CASSRQGSTLHF. The V and J genes are TRBV6-5 and TRBJ1-6; the match to TRBD1 covers 7 bases. This CDR3 has 12 amino acids. V gave up 5 bases and J gave up 14 bases; unmatched junction bases: 6. Germline assignment: CDR1 MNHEY and CDR2 SVGAGI.

CDR3 protein: CASSFWAGKDNEQFF. The CDR3 DNA reads TGTGCCAGCAGCTTTTGGGCAGGGAAGGACAATGAGCAGTTCTTC. This rearrangement joins TRBV11-3 to TRBJ2-1; weak D call: TRBD1 (5 bases). CDR3 size: 15 residues. Germline CDR1 is SGHNT and CDR2 is YENEEA. Trimming removed 3 bases from V and 5 bases from J, with 14 bases in between.

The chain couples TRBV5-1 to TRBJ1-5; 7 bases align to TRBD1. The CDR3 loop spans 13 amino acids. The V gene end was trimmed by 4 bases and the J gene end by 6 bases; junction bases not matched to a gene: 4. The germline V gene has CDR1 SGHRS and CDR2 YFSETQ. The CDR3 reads CASSQGDGQPQHF. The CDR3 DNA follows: TGCGCCAGCAGCCAGGGGGACGGTCAGCCCCAGCATTTT.

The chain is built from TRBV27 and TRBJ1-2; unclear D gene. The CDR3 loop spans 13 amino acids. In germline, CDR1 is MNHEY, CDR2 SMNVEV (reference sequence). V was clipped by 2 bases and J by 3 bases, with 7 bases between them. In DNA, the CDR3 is TGTGCCAGCAGTTTAGTCCCGGACTATGGCTACACCTTC. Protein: CASSLVPDYGYTF.

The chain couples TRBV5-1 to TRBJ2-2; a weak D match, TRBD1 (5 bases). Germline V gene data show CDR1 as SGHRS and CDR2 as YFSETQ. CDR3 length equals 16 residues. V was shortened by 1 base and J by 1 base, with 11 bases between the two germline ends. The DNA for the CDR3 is TGCGCCAGCAGCTTGAGGGGATTAGGGAACACCGGGGAGCTGTTTTTT. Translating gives CASSLRGLGNTGELFF.

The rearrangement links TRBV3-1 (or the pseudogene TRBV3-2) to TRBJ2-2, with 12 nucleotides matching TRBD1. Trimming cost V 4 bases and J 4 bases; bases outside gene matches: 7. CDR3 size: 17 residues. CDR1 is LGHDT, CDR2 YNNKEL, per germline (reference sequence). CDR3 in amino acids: CASSRDRGRSPTGELFF. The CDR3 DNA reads TGTGCCAGCAGCCGGGACAGGGGGCGTTCGCCCACCGGGGAGCTGTTTTTT.

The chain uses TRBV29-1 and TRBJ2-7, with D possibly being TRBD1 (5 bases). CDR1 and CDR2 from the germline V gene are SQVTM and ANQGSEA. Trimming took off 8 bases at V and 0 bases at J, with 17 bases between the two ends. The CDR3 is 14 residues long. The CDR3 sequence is CSLEKGWYSYEQYF. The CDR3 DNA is TGCAGCCTGGAGAAGGGGTGGTACTCCTACGAGCAGTACTTC.

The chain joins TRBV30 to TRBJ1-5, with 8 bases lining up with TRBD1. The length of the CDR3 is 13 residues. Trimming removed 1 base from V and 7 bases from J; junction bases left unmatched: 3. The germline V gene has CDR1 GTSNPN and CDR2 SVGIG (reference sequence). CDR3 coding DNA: TGTGCCTGGAGTGAACAGGGGGGGCAGCCCCAGCATTTT. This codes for CAWSEQGGQPQHF. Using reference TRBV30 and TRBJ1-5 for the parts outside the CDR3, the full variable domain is SQTIHQWPATLVQPVGSPLSLECTVEGTSNPNLYWYRQAAGRGLQLLFYSVGIGQISSEVPQNLSASRPQDRQFILSSKKLLLSDSGFYLCAWSEQGGQPQHFGDGTRLSIL.

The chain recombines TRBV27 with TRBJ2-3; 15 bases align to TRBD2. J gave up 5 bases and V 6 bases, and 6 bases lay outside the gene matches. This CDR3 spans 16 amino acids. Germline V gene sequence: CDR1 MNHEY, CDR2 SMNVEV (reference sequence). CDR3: CASRSGLAGGGDTQYF. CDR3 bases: TGTGCCAGCAGATCGGGACTAGCGGGAGGCGGAGATACGCAGTATTTT.

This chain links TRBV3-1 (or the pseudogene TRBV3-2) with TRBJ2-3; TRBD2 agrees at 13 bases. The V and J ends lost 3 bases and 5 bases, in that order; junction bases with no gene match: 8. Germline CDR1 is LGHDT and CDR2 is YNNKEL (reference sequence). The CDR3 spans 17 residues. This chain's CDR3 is CASSHATSGRAGDTQYF. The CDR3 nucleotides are TGTGCCAGCAGCCACGCAACTAGCGGGAGGGCCGGAGATACGCAGTATTTT.

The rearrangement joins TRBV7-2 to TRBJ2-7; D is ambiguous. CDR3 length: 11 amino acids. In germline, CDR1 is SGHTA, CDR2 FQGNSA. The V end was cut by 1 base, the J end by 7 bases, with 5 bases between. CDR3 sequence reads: CASSLVYEQYF. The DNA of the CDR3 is TGTGCCAGCAGCTTAGTCTATGAGCAGTACTTC.

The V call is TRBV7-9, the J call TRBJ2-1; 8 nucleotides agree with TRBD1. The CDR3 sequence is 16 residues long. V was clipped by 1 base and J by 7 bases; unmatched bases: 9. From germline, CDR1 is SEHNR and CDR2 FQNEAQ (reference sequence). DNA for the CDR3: TGTGCCAGCAGCTTAGGTGGTGTTCAGGGGGCAAATGAGCAGTTCTTC. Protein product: CASSLGGVQGANEQFF.

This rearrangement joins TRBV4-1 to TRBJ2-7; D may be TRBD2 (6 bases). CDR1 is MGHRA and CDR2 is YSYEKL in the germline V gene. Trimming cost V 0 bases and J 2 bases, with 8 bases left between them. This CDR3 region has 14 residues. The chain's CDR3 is CASSQEGLPYEQYF. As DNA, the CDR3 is TGCGCCAGCAGCCAAGAGGGACTCCCCTACGAGCAGTACTTC.

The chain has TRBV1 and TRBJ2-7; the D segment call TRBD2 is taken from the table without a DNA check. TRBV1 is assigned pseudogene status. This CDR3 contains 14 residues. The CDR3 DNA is TGCACCAGCAGGGCTAGCGGGAGTTTCTACGAGCAGTACTTC. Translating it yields CTSRASGSFYEQYF.